The entry that follows covers one T cell receptor (beta chain) sequence. This sample is drawn from a study of blood T cells in healthy people across ages. The V and J ends lost 6 bases and 0 bases respectively, with 13 bases between them. The CDR3 has 15 residues. CDR1 is MNHNY, CDR2 SVGAGI, per germline (reference sequence). Next came a second PCR, run for about 6 to 11 cycles, which used a sample-barcoded 5' primer along with a J-beta primer mix. Each cDNA molecule was tagged by a template-switch adaptor that had 12 random nucleotides. TCRdb re-derived calls from the 5' RACE reads in MiXCR, one entry per CDR3 protein. Of over 300,000 distinct CDR3 sequences listed, 52% are singletons.

The receptor was isolated from a man in his 60s in good health. The J gene is TRBJ2-3, the V gene TRBV6-6; D is undetermined. Sequences were obtained from blood. CDR3 sequence reads: CASRDIRASTDTQYF. CDR3 DNA sequence: TGTGCCAGCAGAGACATCCGTGCTAGCACAGATACGCAGTATTTT.